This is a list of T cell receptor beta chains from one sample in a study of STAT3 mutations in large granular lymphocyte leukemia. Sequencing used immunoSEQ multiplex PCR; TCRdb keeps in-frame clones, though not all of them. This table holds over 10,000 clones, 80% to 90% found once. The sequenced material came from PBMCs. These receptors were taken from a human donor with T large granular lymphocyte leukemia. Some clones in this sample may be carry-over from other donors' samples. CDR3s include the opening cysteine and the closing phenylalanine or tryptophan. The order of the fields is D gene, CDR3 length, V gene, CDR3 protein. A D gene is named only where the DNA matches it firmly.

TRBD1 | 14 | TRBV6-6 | CASNRQGEWQPQHF
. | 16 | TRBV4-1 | CASSLEGGNSNQPQHF
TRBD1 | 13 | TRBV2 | CASRLTGGGGYTF
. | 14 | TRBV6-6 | CASSYGVSGNTIYF
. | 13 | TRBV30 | CAWSYGNGYGYTF
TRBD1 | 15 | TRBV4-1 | CASSQTGQGSNEQYF
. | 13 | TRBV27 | CASSGTIYSPLHF
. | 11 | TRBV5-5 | CASSGEYEQYF
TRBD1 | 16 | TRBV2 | CASPGEAGGLRTEAFF
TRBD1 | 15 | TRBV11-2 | CASSLERQGWNIQYF
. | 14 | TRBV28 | CASSPGLTGQPQHF
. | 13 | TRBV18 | CASSQGFNEKLFF
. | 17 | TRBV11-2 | CASSLRGGRWMNTEAFF
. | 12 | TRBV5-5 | CASSFGDYEQYF
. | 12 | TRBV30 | CAWGLGGTEAFF
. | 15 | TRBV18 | CASSPIFREGGKLFF
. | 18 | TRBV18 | CASSPQGIRPPTNEKLFF
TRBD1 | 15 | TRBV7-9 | CASSFGQGEGEKLFF
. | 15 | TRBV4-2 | CASSGKEVGSDTQYF
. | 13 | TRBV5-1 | CASSSQGSDGYTF
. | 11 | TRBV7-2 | CASSLALEQYF
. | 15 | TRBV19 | CASIPVGQGNTEAFF
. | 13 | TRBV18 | CASSPFQGTEAFF
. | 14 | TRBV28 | CASRERGSNQPQHF
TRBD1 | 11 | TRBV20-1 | CSARGPGQTHF